Following are 9 T cell receptor beta chains from one sample sequenced in a study of CXCR3-negative and CXCR3-positive naive CD8 T cells. UMI-labeled TRB cDNA libraries were prepared by 5' RACE. No DNA is given; TCRdb re-called the 5' RACE reads and lists each CDR3 protein once. Here the sample table reports 100,000 to 150,000 distinct CDR3 sequences. Sequenced sample: naive CXCR3- CD8+ T cells from blood. Subset specified: CD45RO-CCR7+CD27+CD95- naive CD8+ T cells lacking CXCR3 (TNR3-). The receptors originated from a human donor in good health. Some clones in this sample may be carry-over from other donors' samples.

V gene TRBV7-2 combines with J gene TRBJ2-2; with no DNA, the TCRdb D assignment of TRBD2 cannot be verified. The CDR3 has 18 residues. Germline V gene data show CDR1 as SGHTA and CDR2 as FQGNSA. CDR3: CASSLALAGGPWTGELFF. Full variable domain (remainder filled in from reference TRBV7-2 and TRBJ2-2): GAGVSQSPSNKVTEKGKDVELRCDPISGHTALYWYRQSLGQGLEFLIYFQGNSAPDKSGLPSDRFSAERTGGSVSTLTIQRTQQEDSAVYLCASSLALAGGPWTGELFFGEGSRLTVL.

The chain uses TRBV7-9 and TRBJ2-5; absent DNA, TCRdb's TRBD2 call cannot be checked. The CDR3 is made up of 16 amino acids. Germline CDR1 and CDR2: SEHNR and FQNEAQ (reference sequence). This CDR3 is CASSSLTSSGGETQYF.

This chain connects TRBV4-2 to TRBJ2-7. The CDR3 is 13 residues long. Germline loops: CDR1 LGHNA, CDR2 YNFKEQ. Here the CDR3 reads CASSQDDSHEQYF.

The rearrangement uses TRBV20-1 and TRBJ2-7; lacking DNA, the TRBD2 call made by TCRdb goes unchecked. Per the germline V gene, CDR1 is DFQATT and CDR2 is SNEGSKA (reference sequence). This CDR3 comprises 15 residues. CDR3 region: CSARDGGRATYEQYF.

The V and J genes are TRBV29-1 and TRBJ1-2; TCRdb reports TRBD1, a call that lacks DNA to check it against. Per germline, CDR1 SQVTM and CDR2 ANQGSEA. The CDR3 consists of 15 residues. CDR3 sequence: CSAPGQGGPTYGYTF.

The CDR3 sequence: CASSKAGGWSGQYF. The chain carries TRBV21-1 and TRBJ2-5. TRBV21-1 is annotated as a pseudogene. This CDR3 comprises 14 residues.

The V and J genes are TRBV4-1 and TRBJ2-7; the D call of TRBD1 rests on TCRdb alone, since no DNA is present to check it. The CDR3 spans 14 residues. CDR1 MGHRA and CDR2 YSYEKL come from the germline V gene. This CDR3 is CASSQVDRAGEQYF.

The rearrangement uses TRBV29-1 and TRBJ2-5; checking the TCRdb D call of TRBD1 is not possible without DNA. The CDR3 has 17 residues. Germline V CDR1 and CDR2: SQVTM, ANQGSEA. CDR3 in amino acids: CSVEGLGQGRRTETQYF.

The chain employs TRBV10-3 and TRBJ2-1; the D gene TCRdb calls, TRBD1, cannot be checked with no DNA. The germline gives CDR1 ENHRY, CDR2 SYGVKD. The CDR3 sequence is 17 residues long. CDR3 sequence reads: CAISEPGGGISYNEQFF.